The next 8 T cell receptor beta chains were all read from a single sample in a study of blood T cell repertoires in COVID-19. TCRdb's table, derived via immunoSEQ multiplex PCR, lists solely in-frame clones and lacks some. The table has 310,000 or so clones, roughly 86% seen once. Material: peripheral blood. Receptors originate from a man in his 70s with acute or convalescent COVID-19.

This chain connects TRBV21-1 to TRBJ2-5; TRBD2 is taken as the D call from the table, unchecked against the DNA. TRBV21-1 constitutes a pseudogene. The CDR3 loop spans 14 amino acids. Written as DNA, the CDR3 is TGTGCCAGCAGTATTAGCGCACCCCAAGAGACCCAGTACTTC. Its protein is CASSISAPQETQYF.

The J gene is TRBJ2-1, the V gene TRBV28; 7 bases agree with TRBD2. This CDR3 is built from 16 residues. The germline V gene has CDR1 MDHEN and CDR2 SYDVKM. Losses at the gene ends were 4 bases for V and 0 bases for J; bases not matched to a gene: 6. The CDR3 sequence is CASSSWGGSSYNEQFF. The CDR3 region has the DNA TGTGCCAGCAGTTCTTGGGGGGGTAGCTCCTACAATGAGCAGTTCTTC.

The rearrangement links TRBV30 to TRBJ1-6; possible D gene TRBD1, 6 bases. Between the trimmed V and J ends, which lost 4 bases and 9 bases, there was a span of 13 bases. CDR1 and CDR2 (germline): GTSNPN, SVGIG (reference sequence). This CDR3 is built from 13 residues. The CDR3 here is CAWTQTGSSPLHF. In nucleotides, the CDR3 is TGTGCCTGGACTCAGACAGGATCTTCACCCCTCCACTTT.

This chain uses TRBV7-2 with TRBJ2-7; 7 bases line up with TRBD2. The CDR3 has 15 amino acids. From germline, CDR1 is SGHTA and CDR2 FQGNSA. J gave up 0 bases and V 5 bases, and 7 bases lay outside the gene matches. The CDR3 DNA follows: TGTGCCAGCAGCCAGGGAGGGCCCCTCTCCTACGAGCAGTACTTC. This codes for CASSQGGPLSYEQYF.

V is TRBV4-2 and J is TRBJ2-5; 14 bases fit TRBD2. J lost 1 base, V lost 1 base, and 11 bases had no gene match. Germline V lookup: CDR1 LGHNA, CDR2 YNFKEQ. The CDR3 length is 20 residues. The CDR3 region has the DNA TGTGCCAGCAGCCAAGGGTTCGGGACTAGCGGGAGAGGGGCCCAAGAGACCCAGTACTTC. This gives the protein CASSQGFGTSGRGAQETQYF.

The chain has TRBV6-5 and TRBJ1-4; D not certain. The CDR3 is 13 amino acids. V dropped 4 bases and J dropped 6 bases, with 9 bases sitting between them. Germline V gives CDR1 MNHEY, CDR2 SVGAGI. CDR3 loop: CASSLLGDEKLFF. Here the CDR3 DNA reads TGTGCCAGCAGTTTACTCGGAGATGAAAAACTGTTTTTT.

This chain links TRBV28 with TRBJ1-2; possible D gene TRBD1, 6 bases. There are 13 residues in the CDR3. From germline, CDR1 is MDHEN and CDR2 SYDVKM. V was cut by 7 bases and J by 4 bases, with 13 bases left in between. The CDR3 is CASIGDTSYGYTF. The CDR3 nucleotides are TGTGCCAGCATCGGGGACACCTCCTATGGCTACACCTTC.

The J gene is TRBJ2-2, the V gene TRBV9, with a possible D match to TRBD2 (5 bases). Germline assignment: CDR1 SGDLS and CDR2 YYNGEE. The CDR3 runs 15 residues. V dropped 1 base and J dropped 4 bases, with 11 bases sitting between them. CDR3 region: CASSVLAEATGELFF. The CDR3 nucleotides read TGTGCCAGCAGCGTATTGGCGGAGGCCACCGGGGAGCTGTTTTTT.